This TCR beta chain was captured by sequencing in a study of blood T cell repertoires in COVID-19. Looking at the study overall: The origin of the acute and convalescent COVID-19 samples was the United States, Italy and Spain.

The CDR3 consists of 13 residues. Germline V CDR1 and CDR2: SGHNT, YYREEE (reference sequence). Trimming shortened V by 5 bases and J by 6 bases, and 14 bases separated the two germline ends. Under the authors' procedure: Estimated nucleated cell counts came from reference gene primer amplification. Repertoires were generated with immunoSEQ multiplex PCR, while TCRdb's copy carries only in-frame clones and drops some. The V and J calls and clone size are taken from that table; D and trimming were inferred from the DNA. The sample contains approximately 330,000 clones, approximately 88% of which appear only once.

The clonotype originates from a woman aged 45 to 65 with active or convalescent COVID-19. V is TRBV5-4 and J is TRBJ1-1; TRBD1 is a possible D gene (5 bases). Sequencing was done on a sample of peripheral blood. CDR3 sequence reads: CASSSRQRPEAFF. The CDR3 DNA reads TGTGCCAGCAGTTCAAGACAGAGGCCTGAAGCTTTCTTT.